The 30 T cell receptor beta chains reported below all come from one sample, sequenced in a study of CD8 T cells in ankylosing spondylitis. In TCRdb, the 5' RACE reads were re-called with MiXCR into one record per CDR3 protein. The top ten clones hold about 12% of a sample with around 120,000 distinct CDR3 sequences, under 30% of them seen once. What was sequenced was synovial fluid, either unsorted or a sorted T cell fraction (not recorded which). The receptors originated from a male donor with ankylosing spondylitis.

V and J are TRBV5-1 and TRBJ2-7; 14 bases are a match to TRBD2. The CDR3 covers 17 residues. CDR1 and CDR2 (germline): SGHRS, YFSETQ. V dropped 3 bases and J dropped 2; count of bases not matched to a gene: 7. The CDR3 loop reads CASSSPRTSGRTYEQYF. The CDR3 region has the DNA TGCGCCAGCAGCTCGCCACGGACTAGCGGGAGGACCTACGAGCAGTACTTC.

This chain links TRBV18 with TRBJ2-7, with 8 bases lining up with TRBD2. Trimming at V came to 8 bases and at J to 4 bases, leaving 7 bases not matched to a gene. The germline gives CDR1 KGHSH, CDR2 LQKENI. The CDR3 is 13 amino acids. The CDR3 loop is CASHAGGRYEQYF. DNA for the CDR3: TGTGCCAGCCACGCGGGGGGCAGGTACGAGCAGTACTTC. Supplemented by reference TRBV18 and TRBJ2-7, the full variable domain reads NAGVMQNPRHLVRRRGQEARLRCSPMKGHSHVYWYRQLPEEGLKFMVYLQKENIIDESGMPKERFSAEFPKEGPSILRIQQVVRGDSAAYFCASHAGGRYEQYFGPGTRLTVT.

A few counts support this clonotype. This chain connects TRBV24-1 to TRBJ2-1; D gene ambiguous. Germline CDR1 and CDR2: KGHDR and SFDVKD. The CDR3 has 13 amino acids. Trimming pared 5 bases from V and 5 bases from J, leaving 9 bases between. CDR3 sequence: CATSGRANNEQFF. The CDR3 nucleotides are TGTGCCACCAGTGGACGGGCGAACAATGAGCAGTTCTTC.

V is TRBV20-1 and J is TRBJ2-1, with 7 bases lining up with TRBD2. This CDR3 region has 13 residues. Germline assignment: CDR1 DFQATT and CDR2 SNEGSKA (reference sequence). The junction had 7 bases not matched to a gene; V was cut back by 5 bases and J by 6 bases. Written as DNA, the CDR3 is TGCAGTGCTGTAAGACGACTAGCCAATGAGCAGTTCTTC. It translates to CSAVRRLANEQFF.

This clonotype came up many times. This chain uses TRBV20-1 with TRBJ2-3, with no clear D. The ends were cut back, 6 bases at V and 5 bases at J, with 15 bases in the middle. Germline CDR1 reads DFQATT; CDR2 reads SNEGSKA (reference sequence). The CDR3 length is 13 residues. CDR3 in amino acids: CSAAARIGDTQYF. The CDR3, as DNA: TGCAGTGCAGCCGCGAGGATCGGAGATACGCAGTATTTT.

This clonotype was observed a few times. The chain uses TRBV30 and TRBJ2-2, with D perhaps being TRBD1 or TRBD2 (7 bases each). The CDR3 extends over 14 amino acids. Trimming pared 3 bases from V and 7 bases from J, leaving 15 bases between. Germline V lookup: CDR1 GTSNPN, CDR2 SVGIG (reference sequence). The CDR3 spells CAWRGGGAIGELFF. The CDR3 bases are TGTGCCTGGAGGGGAGGGGGCGCCATCGGGGAGCTGTTTTTT.

The table lists this clonotype with a few counts. CDR3 sequence (DNA): TGTGCCAGCAGTGGGGACAAGCGGGATACGCAGTATTTT. The encoded protein is CASSGDKRDTQYF. The J gene is TRBJ2-3, the V gene TRBV2; possibly TRBD1 for D (6 bases). This CDR3 is built from 13 residues. Deletions cut 4 bases from V and 6 bases from J, with 11 bases between. Germline CDR1 is SNHLY and CDR2 is FYNNEI.

This clonotype was seen only a few times. The rearrangement joins TRBV7-2 to TRBJ2-5, with D tentatively TRBD1 (5 bases). The CDR3 spans 16 residues. Germline loops: CDR1 SGHTA, CDR2 FQGNSA. The V and J ends lost 5 bases and 4 bases respectively, with 20 bases between them. CDR3 bases: TGTGCCAGCAGCCGACGTCCGGCAGGGTTGGGAGAGACCCAGTACTTC. Amino acid sequence: CASSRRPAGLGETQYF.

J is TRBJ1-5 and V is TRBV24-1; TRBD1 agrees at 9 bases. Looked up from germline, CDR1 is KGHDR and CDR2 is SFDVKD. This CDR3 spans 18 amino acids. V lost 2 bases and J lost 0; bases outside the gene matches: 7. The CDR3 protein is CATSDSWDRVNSNQPQHF. DNA for the CDR3: TGTGCCACCAGTGATTCCTGGGACAGGGTCAATAGCAATCAGCCCCAGCATTTT.

V and J are TRBV10-3 and TRBJ2-1; tentative D call: TRBD1 (6 bases). The V gene lost 4 bases and the J gene lost 8 bases, with 18 bases spanning the gap. The CDR3 is 15 amino acids. Germline V lookup: CDR1 ENHRY, CDR2 SYGVKD. The CDR3 region is CAISGELGGGYEQFF. CDR3 bases: TGTGCCATCAGTGGAGAGCTAGGTGGGGGCTATGAGCAGTTCTTC.

The rearrangement joins TRBV12-3 or TRBV12-4 to TRBJ2-1, with 12 bases aligning to TRBD2. The CDR3 totals 15 residues. J lost 4 bases, V lost 6 bases, and 4 bases had no gene match. As DNA, the CDR3 is TGTGCCAGCAGGCAGACTAGCGGGGGATACAATGAGCAGTTCTTC. Translated, it gives CASRQTSGGYNEQFF.

This clonotype has more than one count but fewer than ten. The chain recombines TRBV27 with TRBJ1-5; possible D gene TRBD1, 6 bases. CDR3 length: 15 amino acids. V was pared by 6 bases and J by 1 base, with 13 bases between. In germline, CDR1 is MNHEY, CDR2 SMNVEV (reference sequence). CDR3 sequence reads: CASRRGSRSNQPQHF. In nucleotides, the CDR3 is TGTGCCAGCAGAAGGGGGTCAAGAAGCAATCAGCCCCAGCATTTT.

The chain combines TRBV27 with TRBJ2-6; the D is unclear. Germline lookup yields CDR1 MNHEY and CDR2 SMNVEV (reference sequence). The CDR3 runs to 16 residues. V lost 5 bases and J lost 1, with 12 bases in between. The CDR3 loop is CASSPPGLSGANVLTF. CDR3 bases: TGTGCCAGCAGTCCACCCGGTTTATCTGGGGCCAACGTCCTGACTTTC.

The rearrangement uses TRBV18 and TRBJ1-1; 9 nucleotides match TRBD1. The trim removed 3 bases at V and 8 bases at J, leaving 7 bases unmatched. Germline V CDR1 and CDR2: KGHSH, LQKENI. CDR3 size: 14 residues. The CDR3 reads CASSPNTGGVEAFF. In DNA form, the CDR3 reads TGTGCCAGCTCACCGAACACAGGGGGCGTGGAAGCTTTCTTT.

This rearrangement joins TRBV12-3 or TRBV12-4 to TRBJ2-3; TRBD1 matches at 10 bases. This CDR3 has 16 amino acids. The trim removed 3 bases at V and 7 bases at J, leaving 10 bases unmatched. As DNA, the CDR3 is TGTGCCAGCAGTTTGCTCGGACAGGGGGGGGTAAATACGCAGTATTTT. This sequence encodes CASSLLGQGGVNTQYF.

There are a few counts of this clonotype. This rearrangement joins TRBV10-1 to TRBJ2-4; D may correspond to TRBD1 or TRBD2 (6 bases each). The germline CDR1 and CDR2 sequences are WNHNN and SYGVQD (reference sequence). The CDR3 totals 14 residues. V was pared by 3 bases and J by 7 bases, with 13 bases between. In DNA form, the CDR3 reads TGCGCCAGCAGTGAACAGGGTCGGGAGAACATTCAGTACTTC. It specifies CASSEQGRENIQYF.

The chain combines TRBV20-1 with TRBJ2-3; D gene uncertain. V was shortened by 3 bases and J by 4 bases, with 11 bases between the two germline ends. This CDR3 region has 13 residues. Germline V gives CDR1 DFQATT, CDR2 SNEGSKA (reference sequence). The CDR3 DNA reads TGCAGTGCTAGGGCCCCAGCCTCAGATACGCAGTATTTT. Protein: CSARAPASDTQYF.

This clonotype came up many times. The chain uses TRBV10-3 and TRBJ2-2; maybe TRBD2 (6 bases). CDR1 is ENHRY, CDR2 SYGVKD, per germline. The V and J ends lost 0 bases and 5 bases respectively, with 16 bases between them. The CDR3 is 17 residues long. This CDR3 reads CAISESSLASLTGELFF. In DNA form, the CDR3 reads TGTGCCATCAGTGAGTCGAGTCTAGCGTCGTTAACCGGGGAGCTGTTTTTT.

In its sample, this clonotype was seen a few times. V and J are TRBV27 and TRBJ2-3; 10 positions agree with TRBD2. This CDR3 contains 17 residues. The V segment lost 6 bases and the J segment 2 bases; nucleotides outside the gene matches: 11. Germline V gene sequence: CDR1 MNHEY, CDR2 SMNVEV (reference sequence). The CDR3 spells CASSLKSLAGATDTQYF. The DNA of the CDR3 is TGTGCCAGCAGCCTCAAGAGTCTAGCGGGGGCCACAGATACGCAGTATTTT.

In its sample, this clonotype was seen a few times. V and J are TRBV4-2 and TRBJ2-5; weak D call: TRBD2 (7 bases). CDR1 is LGHNA and CDR2 is YNFKEQ in the germline V gene. Deletions cut 2 bases from V and 0 bases from J, with 13 bases between. This CDR3 has 16 residues. CDR3 coding DNA: TGTGCCAGCAGCCAACTCGGGGGGCCTAACCAAGAGACCCAGTACTTC. The encoded protein is CASSQLGGPNQETQYF.

The rearrangement links TRBV24-1 to TRBJ2-1; 10 bases align to TRBD2. V trimming: 9 bases; J trimming: 3 bases; junction bases outside the gene matches: 10. The CDR3 totals 16 residues. CDR1 and CDR2 from the germline V gene are KGHDR and SFDVKD. This CDR3 is CATPLALAGVYNEQFF. The CDR3 DNA reads as TGTGCCACCCCCCTCGCCCTAGCGGGGGTCTACAATGAGCAGTTCTTC.

The chain joins TRBV7-6 to TRBJ1-1; possibly TRBD1 for D (6 bases). The CDR3 extends over 15 amino acids. The V gene's germline CDR1 is SGHVS and CDR2 FNYEAQ. Between the trimmed V and J ends, which lost 3 bases and 0 bases, there was a span of 11 bases. The chain's CDR3 is CASSLRGDMNTEAFF. In DNA form, the CDR3 reads TGTGCCAGCAGCTTGAGGGGGGATATGAACACTGAAGCTTTCTTT.

This clonotype appeared many times. This chain connects TRBV20-1 to TRBJ1-5; D gene unclear. Germline CDR1 DFQATT, CDR2 SNEGSKA (reference sequence). There are 14 residues in the CDR3. The V and J ends lost 5 bases and 0 bases respectively, with 11 bases between them. The CDR3 reads CSAPPGLSNQPQHF. The CDR3 DNA sequence: TGCAGTGCTCCGCCCGGGCTTAGCAATCAGCCCCAGCATTTT.

The rearrangement uses TRBV5-1 and TRBJ2-1; weak D call: TRBD1 (6 bases). Trimming removed 4 bases at V and 7 bases at J, with 15 bases between. The CDR3 spans 14 residues. Germline V gene lookup returns CDR1 SGHRS and CDR2 YFSETQ. The CDR3 here is CASSPNTQGNEQFF. The CDR3 bases are TGCGCCAGCAGCCCCAACACACAGGGAAATGAGCAGTTCTTC.

The table lists this clonotype with a few counts. The chain is built from TRBV9 and TRBJ1-5; D call uncertain. The CDR3 has 13 residues. CDR1 SGDLS and CDR2 YYNGEE come from the germline V gene. Trimming stripped 2 bases from V and 5 bases from J, with 8 bases between. CDR3 loop: CASSVDPDQPQHF. In DNA, the CDR3 is TGTGCCAGCAGCGTGGACCCCGATCAGCCCCAGCATTTT.

This clonotype was counted between two and nine times. This chain links TRBV18 with TRBJ2-3; no definite D call. V lost 2 bases and J 6 bases, leaving 9 bases between the germline ends. This CDR3 region has 13 residues. Germline lookup yields CDR1 KGHSH and CDR2 LQKENI. CDR3 DNA sequence: TGTGCCAGCTCACCAGAGAGTTGGGATACGCAGTATTTT. It specifies CASSPESWDTQYF.

J is TRBJ2-1 and V is TRBV19; 14 bases fit TRBD2. Per germline, CDR1 LNHDA and CDR2 SQIVND (reference sequence). The V and J ends lost 4 bases and 7 bases, in that order; junction bases with no gene match: 3. This CDR3 contains 15 residues. CDR3 DNA: TGTGCCAGTAGTACCGGGACTAGCGGGAGTAATGAGCAGTTCTTC. Protein: CASSTGTSGSNEQFF.

The chain is built from TRBV11-2 and TRBJ1-2; D is unclear. Germline assignment: CDR1 SGHAT and CDR2 FQNNGV. The CDR3 extends over 15 amino acids. V was trimmed by 2 bases and J by 4 bases, leaving 14 bases between them. CDR3 in DNA: TGTGCCAGCAGCTTACGTCGGGTCGGGGTCTATGGCTACACCTTC. It specifies CASSLRRVGVYGYTF.

CDR3 in DNA: TGTGCCACCAGCCTTACTCGGACTAGTCAGGATACGCAGTATTTT. It specifies CATSLTRTSQDTQYF. This chain links TRBV15 with TRBJ2-3; 7 nucleotides agree with TRBD2. The trim removed 5 bases at V and 6 bases at J, leaving 11 bases unmatched. The CDR3 runs to 15 residues. Germline V gene lookup returns CDR1 LNHNV and CDR2 YYDKDF (reference sequence). Looking up the rest from reference TRBV15 and TRBJ2-3 gives the full variable domain: DAMVIQNPRYQVTQFGKPVTLSCSQTLNHNVMYWYQQKSSQAPKLLFHYYDKDFNNEADTPDNFQSRRPNTSFCFLDIRSPGLGDTAMYLCATSLTRTSQDTQYFGPGTRLTVL.

A few counts support this clonotype. The V gene is TRBV24-1, the J gene TRBJ2-3; TRBD2 might be the D (5 bases). Trimming shortened V by 12 bases and J by 2 bases, and 14 bases separated the two germline ends. The CDR3 is 13 residues long. CDR1 is KGHDR, CDR2 SFDVKD, per germline. The DNA of the CDR3 is TGTGCCTCGAGAGGGCAGTTCACAGATACGCAGTATTTT. Translated: CASRGQFTDTQYF.